Each of the 8 T cell receptor beta chains below was sequenced from the same sample in a study of blood T cell repertoires in COVID-19. TCRdb's copy holds only in-frame clones and misses some; the assay was immunoSEQ multiplex PCR. The sample yields approximately 100,000 clones, about 89% seen once. The source material was peripheral blood. These receptors were taken from a man aged 50-59 years with acute or convalescent COVID-19.

This clone was recorded only once. The V call is TRBV10-1, the J call TRBJ2-1; 9 nucleotides match TRBD2. The V gene end was trimmed by 7 bases and the J gene end by 0 bases; junction bases not matched to a gene: 22. Germline CDR1 and CDR2: WNHNN and SYGVQD (reference sequence). This CDR3 is built from 21 residues. The CDR3 region is CASIGSSPSGIIESSYNEQFF. In DNA form, the CDR3 reads TGCGCCAGCATCGGTAGCAGCCCTAGCGGGATAATAGAGAGCTCCTACAATGAGCAGTTCTTC.

In this sample, this clone turned up once. The genes are TRBV7-7 and TRBJ2-5; 7 bases align to TRBD1. V gave up 5 bases and J gave up 3 bases; unmatched junction bases: 12. CDR1 and CDR2 (germline): SSHAT, FNYEAQ (reference sequence). This CDR3 is built from 16 residues. The CDR3 DNA follows: TGTGCCAGCAGCCCGAGGACGGGGACAGCTGAAGAGACCCAGTACTTC. Translating gives CASSPRTGTAEETQYF.

V and J are TRBV5-6 and TRBJ1-2; TRBD1 matches 7 bases. CDR3 length equals 14 residues. V was clipped by 1 base and J by 6 bases; unmatched bases: 6. CDR1 and CDR2 from the germline V gene are SGHDT and YYEEEE. The CDR3 bases are TGTGCCAGCAGCTTGCTTCAGGGGGTGGATGGCTACACCTTC. Translating it yields CASSLLQGVDGYTF.

The V call is TRBV20-1, the J call TRBJ1-2, with no clear D. Trimming left V 6 bases short and J 2 bases short, with 4 bases between. The CDR3 loop spans 10 amino acids. Germline values: CDR1 DFQATT, CDR2 SNEGSKA (reference sequence). Here the CDR3 DNA reads TGCAGTGCCGCGAACTATGGCTACACCTTC. Encoded protein: CSAANYGYTF.

The chain is built from TRBV5-5 and TRBJ2-2; 8 bases map to TRBD1. CDR1 SGHKS and CDR2 YYEKEE come from the germline V gene (reference sequence). V was pared by 0 bases and J by 7 bases, with 5 bases of the junction left unmatched. The CDR3 extends over 15 amino acids. In DNA form, the CDR3 reads TGTGCCAGCAGCTTGGTTCAGGGGGCGGGCGGGGAGCTGTTTTTT. It translates to CASSLVQGAGGELFF.

The chain uses TRBV5-8 and TRBJ2-4, with D tentatively TRBD2 (6 bases). The CDR3 has 15 residues. With 6 bases removed from V and 4 bases from J, the gap between germline ends came to 17 bases. CDR1 and CDR2 (germline): SGHTS, YDEGEE. Here the CDR3 DNA reads TGTGCCAGCAACTCCCTCTTGGGGGGAAAAAACATTCAGTACTTC. As protein: CASNSLLGGKNIQYF.

The V call is TRBV5-1, the J call TRBJ2-2; 7 positions match TRBD2. Germline values: CDR1 SGHRS, CDR2 YFSETQ. V dropped 5 bases and J dropped 4; count of bases not matched to a gene: 8. This CDR3 contains 15 residues. The CDR3 sequence is CASRSAGISTGELFF. The CDR3 DNA reads TGCGCCAGCAGGTCAGCGGGGATTAGCACCGGGGAGCTGTTTTTT.

The chain is built from TRBV5-1 and TRBJ2-1, with 9 bases fitting TRBD2. V was pared by 0 bases and J by 10 bases, with 8 bases of the junction left unmatched. The CDR3 has 15 residues. Germline V gene data show CDR1 as SGHRS and CDR2 as YFSETQ. The CDR3 protein is CASSLEGLAGREQFF. CDR3 nucleotide sequence: TGCGCCAGCAGCTTGGAGGGCCTAGCGGGAAGGGAGCAGTTCTTC.